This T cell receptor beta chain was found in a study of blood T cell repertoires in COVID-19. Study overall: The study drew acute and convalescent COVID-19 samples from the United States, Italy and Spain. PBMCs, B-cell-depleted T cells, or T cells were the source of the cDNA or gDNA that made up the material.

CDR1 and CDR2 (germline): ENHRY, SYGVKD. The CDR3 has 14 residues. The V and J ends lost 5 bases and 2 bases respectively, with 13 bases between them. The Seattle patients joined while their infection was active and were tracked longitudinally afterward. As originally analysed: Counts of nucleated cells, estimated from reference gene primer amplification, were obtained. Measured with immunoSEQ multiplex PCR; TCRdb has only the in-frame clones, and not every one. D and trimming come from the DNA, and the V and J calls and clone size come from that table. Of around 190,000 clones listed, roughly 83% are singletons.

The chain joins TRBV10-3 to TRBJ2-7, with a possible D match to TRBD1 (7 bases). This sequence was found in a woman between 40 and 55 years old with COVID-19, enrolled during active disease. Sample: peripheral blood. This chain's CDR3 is CAISKDREAYEQYF. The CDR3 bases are TGTGCCATCAGTAAAGACAGGGAGGCCTACGAGCAGTACTTC.